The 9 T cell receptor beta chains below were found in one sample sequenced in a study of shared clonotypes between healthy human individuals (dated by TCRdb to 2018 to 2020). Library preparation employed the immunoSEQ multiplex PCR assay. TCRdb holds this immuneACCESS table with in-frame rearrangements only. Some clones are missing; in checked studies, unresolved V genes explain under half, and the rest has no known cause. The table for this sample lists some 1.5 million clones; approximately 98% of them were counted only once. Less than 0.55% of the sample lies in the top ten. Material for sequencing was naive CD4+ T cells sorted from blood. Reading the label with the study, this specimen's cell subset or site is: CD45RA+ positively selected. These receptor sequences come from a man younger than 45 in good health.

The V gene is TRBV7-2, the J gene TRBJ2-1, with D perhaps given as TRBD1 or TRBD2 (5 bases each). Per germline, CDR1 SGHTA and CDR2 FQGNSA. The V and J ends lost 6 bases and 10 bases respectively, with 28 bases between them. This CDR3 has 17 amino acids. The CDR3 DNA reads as TGTGCCAGCAGTTATACCGGTCGGGACGCCAAGCTAGGGGAGCAGTTCTTC. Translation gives CASSYTGRDAKLGEQFF. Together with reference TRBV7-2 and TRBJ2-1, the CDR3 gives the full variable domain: GAGVSQSPSNKVTEKGKDVELRCDPISGHTALYWYRQSLGQGLEFLIYFQGNSAPDKSGLPSDRFSAERTGGSVSTLTIQRTQQEDSAVYLCASSYTGRDAKLGEQFFGPGTRLTVL.

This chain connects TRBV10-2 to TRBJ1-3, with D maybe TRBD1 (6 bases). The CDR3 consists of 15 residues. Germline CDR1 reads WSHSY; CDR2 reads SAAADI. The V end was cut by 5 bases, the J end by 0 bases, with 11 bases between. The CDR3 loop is CASSKTGHSGNTIYF. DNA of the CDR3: TGCGCCAGCAGTAAGACAGGACACTCTGGAAACACCATATATTTT.

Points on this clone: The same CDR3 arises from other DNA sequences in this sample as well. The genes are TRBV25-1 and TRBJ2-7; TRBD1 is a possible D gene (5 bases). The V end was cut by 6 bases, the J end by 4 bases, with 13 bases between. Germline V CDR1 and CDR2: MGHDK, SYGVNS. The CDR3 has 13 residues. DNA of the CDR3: TGTGCCAGCAGAACATCAGGGTCTTACGAGCAGTACTTC. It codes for CASRTSGSYEQYF.

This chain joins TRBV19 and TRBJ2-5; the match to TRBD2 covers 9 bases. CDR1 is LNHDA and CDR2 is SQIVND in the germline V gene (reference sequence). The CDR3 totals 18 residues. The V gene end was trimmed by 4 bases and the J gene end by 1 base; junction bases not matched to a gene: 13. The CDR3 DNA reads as TGTGCCAGTAGTACCCGGGGTAGCGGGAGAGGGGGCCAAGAGACCCAGTACTTC. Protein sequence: CASSTRGSGRGGQETQYF.

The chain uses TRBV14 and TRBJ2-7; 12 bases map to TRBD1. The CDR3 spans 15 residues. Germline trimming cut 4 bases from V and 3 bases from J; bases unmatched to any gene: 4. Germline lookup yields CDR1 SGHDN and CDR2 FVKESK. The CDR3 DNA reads TGTGCCAGCAGCCCCGGGACAGGGGGCTTCTACGAGCAGTACTTC. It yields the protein CASSPGTGGFYEQYF.

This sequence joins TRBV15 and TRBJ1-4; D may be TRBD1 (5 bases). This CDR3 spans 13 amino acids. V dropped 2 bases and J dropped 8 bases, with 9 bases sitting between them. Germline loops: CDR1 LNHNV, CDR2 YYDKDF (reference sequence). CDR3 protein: CATSRQGREKLFF. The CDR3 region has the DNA TGTGCCACCAGCAGACAGGGAAGGGAAAAACTGTTTTTT.

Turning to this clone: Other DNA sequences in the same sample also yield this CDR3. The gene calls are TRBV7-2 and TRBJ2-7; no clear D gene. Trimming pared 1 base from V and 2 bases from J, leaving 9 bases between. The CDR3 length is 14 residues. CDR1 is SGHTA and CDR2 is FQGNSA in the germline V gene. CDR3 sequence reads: CASSLGTFTYEQYF. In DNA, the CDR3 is TGTGCCAGCAGCTTAGGGACGTTTACCTACGAGCAGTACTTC.

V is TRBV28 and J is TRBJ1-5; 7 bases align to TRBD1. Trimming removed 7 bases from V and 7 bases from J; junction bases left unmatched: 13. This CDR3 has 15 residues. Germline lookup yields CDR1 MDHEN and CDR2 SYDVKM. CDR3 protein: CASNLGGTQGQPQHF. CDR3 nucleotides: TGTGCCAGCAACCTAGGGGGCACCCAAGGGCAGCCCCAGCATTTT.

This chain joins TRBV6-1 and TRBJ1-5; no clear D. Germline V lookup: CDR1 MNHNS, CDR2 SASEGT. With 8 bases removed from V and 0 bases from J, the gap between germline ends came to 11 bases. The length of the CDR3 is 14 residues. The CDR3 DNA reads TGTGCCAGCTACTCACGGATTAGCAATCAGCCCCAGCATTTT. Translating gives CASYSRISNQPQHF.